This T cell receptor (beta chain) was sequenced during a study of CD8 T cells in ankylosing spondylitis. Libraries for TCR beta were made by quantitative 5'-RACE with molecular barcodes. Via MiXCR, TCRdb re-called the 5' RACE reads, giving one row per CDR3 protein. Here the sample spans about 130,000 distinct CDR3 sequences, 17% being singletons. This clonotype was recorded many times. The target antigen is unknown. Study-wide findings and caveats: Blood from ankylosing spondylitis patients appeared to carry a characteristic roughly 8-variant TCR beta motif. Clones linked with disease were CD8+ and fairly uncommon in the peripheral blood. Some motif variants were previously reported in reactive arthritis synovial fluid and blood. Within matched ankylosing spondylitis synovial fluid, disease-linked clones were reportedly significantly enriched.

This TCR was recovered from a male donor with ankylosing spondylitis. The sequenced material came from blood, either unsorted or a sorted T cell fraction (not recorded which).

The DNA of the CDR3 is TGCGCCAGCAGCCTAACGAACACCGGGGAGCTGTTTTTT. It codes for CASSLTNTGELFF. The gene calls are TRBV5-1 and TRBJ2-2; D is ambiguous. Trimming took 4 bases from V and 0 from J, leaving 4 bases between them. The germline V gene has CDR1 SGHRS and CDR2 YFSETQ. The CDR3 is made up of 13 amino acids.